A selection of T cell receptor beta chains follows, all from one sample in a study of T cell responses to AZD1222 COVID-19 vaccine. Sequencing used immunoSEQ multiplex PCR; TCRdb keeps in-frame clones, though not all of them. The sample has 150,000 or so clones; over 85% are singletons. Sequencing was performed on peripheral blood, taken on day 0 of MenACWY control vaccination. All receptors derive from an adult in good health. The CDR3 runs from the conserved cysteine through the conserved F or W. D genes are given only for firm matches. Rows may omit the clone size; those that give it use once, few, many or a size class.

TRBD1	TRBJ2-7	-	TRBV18	CASSPTGDEQYF	TGTGCCAGCTCACCAACAGGGGACGAGCAGTACTTC
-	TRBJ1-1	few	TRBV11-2	CASSGVTGWSRAFF	TGTGCCAGCAGCGGAGTTACAGGGTGGTCGAGAGCTTTCTTT
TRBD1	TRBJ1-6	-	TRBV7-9	CASSRTGTGRESPLHF	TGTGCCAGCAGTAGAACCGGGACAGGGCGTGAATCACCCCTCCACTTT
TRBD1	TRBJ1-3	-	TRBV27	CASRRTGGNTIYF	TGTGCCAGCAGACGGACAGGAGGAAACACCATATATTTT
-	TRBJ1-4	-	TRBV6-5	CASSDPNRVGEKLFF	TGTGCCAGCAGCGATCCGAACAGGGTTGGGGAAAAACTGTTTTTT
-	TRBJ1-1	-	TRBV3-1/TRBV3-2	CASSQDVGEAFF	TGTGCCAGCAGCCAAGATGTCGGAGAAGCTTTCTTT
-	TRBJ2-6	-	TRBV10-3	CAISGGAGANVLTF	TGTGCCATCAGTGGAGGAGCCGGGGCCAACGTCCTGACTTTC
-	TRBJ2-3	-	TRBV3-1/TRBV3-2	CASSQKGGSTDTQYF	TGTGCCAGCAGCCAAAAGGGGGGATCCACAGATACGCAGTATTTT
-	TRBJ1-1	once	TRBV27	CASRPKPAGFTEAFF	TGTGCCAGCAGACCGAAGCCGGCAGGGTTCACTGAAGCTTTCTTT
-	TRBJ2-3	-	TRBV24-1	CATSDPRWRDTQYF	TGTGCCACCAGTGACCCACGTTGGCGAGATACGCAGTATTTT
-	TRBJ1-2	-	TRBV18	CASSRQGGLYGYTF	TGTGCCAGCTCACGTCAGGGAGGTCTCTATGGCTACACCTTC
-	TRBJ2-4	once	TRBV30	CAWSGFDDIQYF	TGTGCCTGGAGTGGGTTTGATGACATTCAGTACTTC
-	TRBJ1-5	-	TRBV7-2	CASSFNGGNQPQHF	TGTGCCAGCAGCTTTAACGGCGGAAATCAGCCCCAGCATTTT
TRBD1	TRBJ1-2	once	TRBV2	CASSESRGSYYGYTF	TGTGCCAGCAGTGAATCCAGGGGGTCTTACTATGGCTACACCTTC
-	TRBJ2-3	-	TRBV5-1	CASSPDRITDTQYF	TGCGCCAGCAGCCCCGACAGAATCACAGATACGCAGTATTTT
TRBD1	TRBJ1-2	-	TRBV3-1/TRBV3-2	CASSPTGTGLYGYTF	TGTGCCAGCAGCCCGACCGGGACAGGGCTCTATGGCTACACCTTC
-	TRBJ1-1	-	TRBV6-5	CASVVNGGGGAFF	TGTGCCAGCGTCGTGAATGGAGGGGGAGGAGCTTTCTTT
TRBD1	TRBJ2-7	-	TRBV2	CASSQGQGEQYF	TGTGCCAGCAGCCAAGGACAGGGCGAGCAGTACTTC
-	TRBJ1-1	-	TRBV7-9	CASSLSGLGTEAFF	TGTGCCAGCAGCTTGTCAGGGCTGGGCACTGAAGCTTTCTTT
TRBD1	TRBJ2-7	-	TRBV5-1	CASTRGDRVLSEQYF	TGCGCCAGCACCCGGGGGGACAGGGTTTTGAGCGAGCAGTACTTC
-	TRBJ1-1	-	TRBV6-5	CASSLEPVDTEAFF	TGTGCCAGCTCACTCGAACCGGTCGACACTGAAGCTTTCTTT
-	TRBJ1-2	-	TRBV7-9	CASTRDLVEGYTF	TGTGCCAGCACCCGGGACCTGGTAGAAGGCTACACCTTC
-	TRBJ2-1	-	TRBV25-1	CASSDASSYNEQFF	TGTGCCAGCAGTGACGCGAGCTCCTACAATGAGCAGTTCTTC
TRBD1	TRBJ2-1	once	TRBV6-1	CASSEKGGRPNEQFF	TGTGCCAGCAGTGAGAAAGGGGGCCGGCCCAATGAGCAGTTCTTC
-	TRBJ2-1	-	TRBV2	CASSYFNEQFF	TGTGCCAGCAGTTATTTCAATGAGCAGTTCTTC
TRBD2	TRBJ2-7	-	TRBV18	CASSPPGLAGDNYEQYF	TGTGCCAGCTCACCTCCGGGACTAGCGGGGGACAACTACGAGCAGTACTTC
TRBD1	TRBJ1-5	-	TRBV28	CASSLRDRNQPQHF	TGTGCCAGCAGTTTAAGGGACAGGAATCAGCCCCAGCATTTT
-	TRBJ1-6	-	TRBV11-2	CASSSRVYNSPLHF	TGTGCCAGCAGCTCCCGGGTCTATAATTCACCCCTCCACTTT
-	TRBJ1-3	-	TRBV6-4	CASSNTGRSSGNTIYF	TGTGCCAGCAGTAACACAGGTAGATCAAGCGGAAACACCATATATTTT
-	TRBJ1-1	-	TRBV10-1	CASSESGVGTEAFF	TGCGCCAGCAGTGAGTCGGGAGTAGGTACTGAAGCTTTCTTT
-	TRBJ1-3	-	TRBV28	CASKPSGGRNTIYF	TGTGCCAGCAAACCCTCAGGAGGGCGGAACACCATATATTTT
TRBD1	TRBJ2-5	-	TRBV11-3	CASSEQGARTQYF	TGTGCCAGCAGCGAACAGGGGGCGAGGACCCAGTACTTC
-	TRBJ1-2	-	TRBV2	CASTLNDGPSGYTF	TGTGCCAGCACGCTAAATGACGGGCCTTCGGGCTACACCTTC
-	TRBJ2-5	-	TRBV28	CASSRGYQETQYF	TGTGCCAGCAGCCGAGGGTACCAAGAGACCCAGTACTTC
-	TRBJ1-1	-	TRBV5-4	CASSPIAAQKNTEAFF	TGTGCCAGCAGCCCCATTGCCGCTCAAAAGAACACTGAAGCTTTCTTT
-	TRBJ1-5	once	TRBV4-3	CASSQDLGGTYSNQPQHF	TGCGCCAGCAGCCAAGATTTGGGGGGTACATATAGCAATCAGCCCCAGCATTTT
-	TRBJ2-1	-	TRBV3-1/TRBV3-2	CASSQFGQSFGEQFF	TGTGCCAGCAGCCAATTTGGCCAGAGTTTTGGTGAGCAGTTCTTC
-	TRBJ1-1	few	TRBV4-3	CASSQDRNTEAFF	TGCGCCAGCAGCCAAGACAGGAACACTGAAGCTTTCTTT
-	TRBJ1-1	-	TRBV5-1	CASSFDRPNTEAFF	TGCGCCAGCAGCTTTGACAGACCTAACACTGAAGCTTTCTTT
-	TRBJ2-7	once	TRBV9	CASSFYEQYF	TGTGCCAGCAGCTTCTACGAGCAGTACTTC
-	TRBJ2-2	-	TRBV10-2	CASTLGGGGTGELFF	TGCGCCAGCACCCTAGGGGGGGGAGGCACCGGGGAGCTGTTTTTT
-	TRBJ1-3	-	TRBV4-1	CASSQEQVTATGDTIYF	TGCGCCAGCAGCCAAGAACAGGTGACCGCTACTGGGGACACCATATATTTT
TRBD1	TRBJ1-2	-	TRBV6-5	CASTRDSTFNYGYTF	TGTGCCAGCACCCGGGACAGCACATTTAACTATGGCTACACCTTC
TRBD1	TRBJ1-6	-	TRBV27	CASRRDSRSSYNSPLHF	TGTGCCAGCAGAAGGGACAGCCGAAGCTCCTATAATTCACCCCTCCACTTT
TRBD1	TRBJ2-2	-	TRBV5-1	CASSRDGQGTGELFF	TGCGCCAGCAGCAGGGACGGACAGGGGACCGGGGAGCTGTTTTTT
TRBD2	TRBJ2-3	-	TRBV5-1	CASSLRTSGSSDTQYF	TGCGCCAGCAGCTTAAGGACTAGCGGGAGCTCAGATACGCAGTATTTT
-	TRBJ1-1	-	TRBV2	CASRVRENTEAFF	TGTGCCAGCAGGGTCAGGGAAAACACTGAAGCTTTCTTT
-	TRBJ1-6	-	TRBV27	CASTSDRRLNNSPLHF	TGTGCCAGCACCTCCGACAGGCGTCTAAATAATTCACCCCTCCACTTT
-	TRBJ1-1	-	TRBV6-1	CASSDWGADTEAFF	TGTGCCAGCAGTGATTGGGGGGCTGACACTGAAGCTTTCTTT